What follows are 25 T cell receptor beta chains derived from one specimen sequenced in a study of shared clonotypes between healthy human individuals. Clones were read by immunoSEQ multiplex PCR, and TCRdb kept only the in-frame ones, dropping some. The sample records some 2.1 million clones, about 93% being singletons. Terminally differentiated effector memory CD45RA+ cells were left out of the naive CD8 fraction, which was CD45RO-negative and positively selected for CCR7. Sequencing input: naive CD8+ T cells from PBMCs. These receptors originate from a man between 18 and 35 years old in good health. Some clones in this sample may be carry-over from other donors' samples.

The V and J genes are TRBV27 and TRBJ1-5, with a weak D call TRBD1 (6 bases). Trimming took off 8 bases at V and 7 bases at J, with 18 bases between the two ends. CDR3 size: 14 residues. Germline V gene sequence: CDR1 MNHEY, CDR2 SMNVEV (reference sequence). As DNA, the CDR3 is TGTGCCAGCGCTGACAGGTCCCACTTCCAGCCCCAGCATTTT. Protein product: CASADRSHFQPQHF.

Remarks on this clone: Other DNA sequences of this sample code for an identical CDR3. This chain uses TRBV11-2 with TRBJ1-1; D remains ambiguous. Per germline, CDR1 SGHAT and CDR2 FQNNGV. The V end lost 1 base, the J end lost 2 bases, and 5 bases lay between the germline ends. This CDR3 is 13 amino acids long. The CDR3 here is CASSLAPNTEAFF. The CDR3 nucleotides read TGTGCCAGCAGCTTAGCACCTAACACTGAAGCTTTCTTT.

The rearrangement links TRBV9 to TRBJ2-3; D is possibly TRBD1 (5 bases). Germline values: CDR1 SGDLS, CDR2 YYNGEE. This CDR3 region has 17 residues. Trimming removed 3 bases at V and 2 bases at J, with 19 bases between. The CDR3 DNA is TGTGCCAGCAGCGCCGCCCTACAGGTCCGACTCACAGATACGCAGTATTTT. It encodes CASSAALQVRLTDTQYF.

The chain employs TRBV9 and TRBJ2-3; TRBD1 aligns across 10 bases. V was clipped by 4 bases and J by 5 bases; unmatched bases: 7. This CDR3 is 15 amino acids long. CDR1 is SGDLS and CDR2 is YYNGEE in the germline V gene. As DNA, the CDR3 is TGTGCCAGCAGCATCTCCGGGACAGGGGTAGATACGCAGTATTTT. Translating gives CASSISGTGVDTQYF.

Regarding this clone: The same CDR3 also results from other DNA sequences found in this sample. This CDR3 reads CASSLPGGEQYF. The CDR3 nucleotides read TGTGCCAGCAGTTTACCTGGTGGCGAGCAGTACTTC. This chain joins TRBV28 and TRBJ2-7; D remains ambiguous. Trimming stripped 2 bases from V and 6 bases from J, with 8 bases between. The CDR3 is made up of 12 amino acids. Per the germline V gene, CDR1 is MDHEN and CDR2 is SYDVKM.

Concerning this clone: Other DNA sequences from this sample encode an identical CDR3 as well. The chain links TRBV28 to TRBJ1-2; TRBD1 might be the D (6 bases). V was trimmed by 2 bases and J by 4 bases, leaving 8 bases between them. This CDR3 comprises 13 residues. Per germline, CDR1 MDHEN and CDR2 SYDVKM. CDR3 coding DNA: TGTGCCAGCAGTTTAAGGGGGATCTATGGCTACACCTTC. Translation: CASSLRGIYGYTF.

Remarks on this clone: An end of the junction does not agree with germline; a read error may underlie this. The chain recombines TRBV5-1 with TRBJ2-7; a weak D match, TRBD1 (5 bases). The CDR3 is 14 residues long. Germline CDR1 and CDR2: SGHRS and YFSETQ. DNA of the CDR3: TGCGCCAGCAGCTTGTGGCAGGGCTCCCACGAGCAGTACTTC. It is translated as CASSLWQGSHEQYF. The entire variable domain, with the rest obtained from reference TRBV5-1 and TRBJ2-7, is as follows: KAGVTQTPRYLIKTRGQQVTLSCSPISGHRSVSWYQQTPGQGLQFLFEYFSETQRNKGNFPGRFSGRQFSNSRSEMNVSTLELGDSALYLCASSLWQGSHEQYFGPGTRLTVT.

CDR3 bases: TGCGCCAGCAGCTACCGGACCCTGGGACTAGCGGTGACCGGGGAGCTGTTTTTT. This translates into CASSYRTLGLAVTGELFF. The genes are TRBV4-3 and TRBJ2-2; TRBD2 matches 11 bases. CDR1 is LGHNA, CDR2 YSLEER, per germline. V shed 5 bases and J 5 bases; nucleotides not matched to a gene: 13. CDR3 length equals 18 residues.

In its sample, this clone was seen once. The rearrangement links TRBV30 to TRBJ2-1; D gene unclear. Trimming pared 4 bases from V and 5 bases from J, leaving 15 bases between. This CDR3 is built from 14 residues. The germline V gene encodes CDR1 GTSNPN and CDR2 SVGIG (reference sequence). The DNA for the CDR3 is TGTGCCTGGATCTTAGATCGTTGGGACAATGAGCAGTTCTTC. Translation: CAWILDRWDNEQFF.

The chain links TRBV9 to TRBJ2-1; the D call may be TRBD1 or TRBD2 (5 bases each). This CDR3 region has 17 residues. V was trimmed by 1 base and J by 1 base, leaving 15 bases between them. Germline V CDR1 and CDR2: SGDLS, YYNGEE. DNA of the CDR3: TGTGCCAGCAGCGTACTCTCGGGGCCAAGATCCTACAATGAGCAGTTCTTC. It codes for CASSVLSGPRSYNEQFF. Using reference TRBV9 and TRBJ2-1 for the parts outside the CDR3, the full variable domain is DSGVTQTPKHLITATGQRVTLRCSPRSGDLSVYWYQQSLDQGLQFLIQYYNGEERAKGNILERFSAQQFPDLHSELNLSSLELGDSALYFCASSVLSGPRSYNEQFFGPGTRLTVL.

V usage is TRBV28 and J usage is TRBJ1-1; 7 nucleotides align to TRBD1. V shed 2 bases, J shed 3 bases, and the junction held 6 bases outside the gene matches. Germline V gene data show CDR1 as MDHEN and CDR2 as SYDVKM. The CDR3 is made up of 15 amino acids. Here the CDR3 reads CASSLALQGYTEAFF. The CDR3 DNA reads TGTGCCAGCAGTTTAGCCCTACAGGGGTACACTGAAGCTTTCTTT.

The CDR3: CASSQGPASYTEAFF. DNA for the CDR3: TGTGCCAGCAGCCAAGGACCCGCTAGTTACACTGAAGCTTTCTTT. V is TRBV14 and J is TRBJ1-1; D remains unclear. From germline, CDR1 is SGHDN and CDR2 FVKESK. This CDR3 is 15 amino acids long. Trimming pared 1 base from V and 3 bases from J, leaving 12 bases between.

A single count supports this clone. The CDR3 here is CASSRQILDNEQFF. The CDR3 DNA sequence: TGTGCCAGCAGTCGGCAGATCCTAGACAATGAGCAGTTCTTC. V usage is TRBV27 and J usage is TRBJ2-1; no firm D call. The CDR3 has 14 residues. Germline V gene data show CDR1 as MNHEY and CDR2 as SMNVEV (reference sequence). V gave up 5 bases and J gave up 5 bases, with 13 bases separating them.

The J gene is TRBJ2-1, the V gene TRBV27, with D perhaps matching TRBD2 (5 bases). V was shortened by 0 bases and J by 5 bases, with 17 bases between the two germline ends. In germline, CDR1 is MNHEY, CDR2 SMNVEV (reference sequence). The CDR3 is 17 amino acids. The chain's CDR3 is CASSLSIGLAANNEQFF. The CDR3 coding sequence is TGTGCCAGCAGTTTATCTATTGGGCTAGCTGCTAACAATGAGCAGTTCTTC.

J is TRBJ1-2 and V is TRBV19; D possibly corresponds to TRBD1 (5 bases). CDR1 and CDR2 from the germline V gene are LNHDA and SQIVND (reference sequence). V lost 2 bases, J lost 4 bases, and 14 bases lay in between. The CDR3 runs 15 residues. CDR3 bases: TGTGCCAGTAGTATAACCTCAGGGAGCCCCTATGGCTACACCTTC. It translates to CASSITSGSPYGYTF.

V gene TRBV5-4 combines with J gene TRBJ2-7; D is ambiguous. Trimming removed 1 base at V and 3 bases at J, with 5 bases between. The V gene's germline CDR1 is SGHNT and CDR2 YYREEE (reference sequence). The CDR3 loop spans 12 amino acids. CDR3 region: CASSLTDYEQYF. CDR3 nucleotides: TGTGCCAGCAGCTTGACGGACTACGAGCAGTACTTC.

The chain joins TRBV30 to TRBJ2-7; TRBD1 agrees at 8 bases. The germline gives CDR1 GTSNPN, CDR2 SVGIG (reference sequence). With 1 base clipped from V and 6 bases from J, the junction kept 5 bases outside the gene matches. This CDR3 is 13 amino acids long. The CDR3 loop reads CAWSAGTGFEQYF. CDR3 bases: TGTGCCTGGAGTGCGGGGACAGGTTTCGAGCAGTACTTC.

This chain links TRBV27 with TRBJ1-1; D is ambiguous. The CDR3 is made up of 14 amino acids. The germline gives CDR1 MNHEY, CDR2 SMNVEV (reference sequence). V was trimmed by 7 bases and J by 4 bases, leaving 16 bases between them. CDR3 nucleotide sequence: TGTGCCAGCACTGATTCCCCATTGGGCACTGAAGCTTTCTTT. Translated, it gives CASTDSPLGTEAFF.

V gene TRBV28 combines with J gene TRBJ2-4; D tentatively reads TRBD1 or TRBD2 (5 bases each). V was trimmed by 2 bases and J by 0 bases, leaving 23 bases between them. CDR3 size: 20 residues. Germline-derived CDR1 and CDR2 are MDHEN and SYDVKM. In nucleotides, the CDR3 is TGTGCCAGCAGTTTACCTCCGGGGACCGCCAACGTCATAGCCAAAAACATTCAGTACTTC. Residues: CASSLPPGTANVIAKNIQYF. Combining the CDR3 with reference TRBV28 and TRBJ2-4 gives the whole variable domain DVKVTQSSRYLVKRTGEKVFLECVQDMDHENMFWYRQDPGLGLRLIYFSYDVKMKEKGDIPEGYSVSREKKERFSLILESASTNQTSMYLCASSLPPGTANVIAKNIQYFGAGTRLSVL.

J is TRBJ1-2 and V is TRBV7-6, with D unresolved. The CDR3 loop spans 13 amino acids. Per germline, CDR1 SGHVS and CDR2 FNYEAQ. Between the trimmed V and J ends, which lost 6 bases and 6 bases, there was a span of 14 bases. CDR3 in amino acids: CASRGKVSHGYTF. In DNA form, the CDR3 reads TGTGCCAGCAGGGGCAAGGTATCCCATGGCTACACCTTC. The entire variable domain, with the rest obtained from reference TRBV7-6 and TRBJ1-2, is as follows: GAGVSQSPRYKVTKRGQDVALRCDPISGHVSLYWYRQALGQGPEFLTYFNYEAQQDKSGLPNDRFSAERPEGSISTLTIQRTEQRDSAMYRCASRGKVSHGYTFGSGTRLTVV.

The chain carries TRBV10-2 and TRBJ2-5; 11 positions match TRBD2. The CDR3 contains 16 residues. Per the germline V gene, CDR1 is WSHSY and CDR2 is SAAADI. With V trimmed by 4 bases and J by 1 base, 5 bases remained unmatched. The CDR3 DNA reads TGCGCCAGCAGTGTGTCTAGCGGGAGGAGCCAAGAGACCCAGTACTTC. This sequence encodes CASSVSSGRSQETQYF.

The chain has TRBV9 and TRBJ2-3; D is perhaps TRBD1 or TRBD2 (5 bases each). The V gene's germline CDR1 is SGDLS and CDR2 YYNGEE. This CDR3 comprises 16 residues. V lost 3 bases to trimming and J lost 0 bases, with 14 bases between them. Written as DNA, the CDR3 is TGTGCCAGCAGCGCCAATCCCGGGGCTAGCACAGATACGCAGTATTTT. This encodes CASSANPGASTDTQYF.

This chain connects TRBV2 to TRBJ1-1; D might be TRBD1 (5 bases). The CDR3 runs to 15 residues. CDR1 SNHLY and CDR2 FYNNEI come from the germline V gene. The V and J ends lost 1 base and 6 bases respectively, with 15 bases between them. The CDR3 DNA is TGTGCCAGCAGTGAAGACGAGGGGATTTGGGCTGAAGCTTTCTTT. Protein sequence: CASSEDEGIWAEAFF. Full variable domain (outside the CDR3, taken from reference TRBV2 and TRBJ1-1): EPEVTQTPSHQVTQMGQEVILRCVPISNHLYFYWYRQILGQKVEFLVSFYNNEISEKSEIFDDQFSVERPDGSNFTLKIRSTKLEDSAMYFCASSEDEGIWAEAFFGQGTRLTVV.

The chain employs TRBV18 and TRBJ1-1, with no clear D. Trimming took 0 bases from V and 4 from J, leaving 3 bases between them. The germline gives CDR1 KGHSH, CDR2 LQKENI. The CDR3 loop spans 12 amino acids. The CDR3 sequence is CASSPPGTEAFF. CDR3 nucleotides: TGTGCCAGCTCACCACCTGGCACTGAAGCTTTCTTT. Filled out from reference TRBV18 and TRBJ1-1, the complete variable domain reads NAGVMQNPRHLVRRRGQEARLRCSPMKGHSHVYWYRQLPEEGLKFMVYLQKENIIDESGMPKERFSAEFPKEGPSILRIQQVVRGDSAAYFCASSPPGTEAFFGQGTRLTVV.

This clone was recorded a few times. The chain is built from TRBV4-1 and TRBJ1-1; no reliable D call. The V gene lost 2 bases and the J gene lost 0 bases, with 10 bases spanning the gap. Germline V gene lookup returns CDR1 MGHRA and CDR2 YSYEKL. The CDR3 spans 15 residues. Written as DNA, the CDR3 is TGCGCCAGCAGCCAAAGTAGTACGGTGAACACTGAAGCTTTCTTT. This translates into CASSQSSTVNTEAFF.